Sequencing of this T cell receptor (beta chain) was carried out in a study of spatial heterogeneity in lung cancer. About the research overall: The average appearance count of each unique TCR and UMI combination in raw reads was more than eight.

V shed 5 bases, J shed 3 bases, and the junction held 9 bases outside the gene matches. CDR1 and CDR2 from the germline V gene are MNHEY and SMNVEV (reference sequence). This CDR3 is built from 15 residues. A single record per CDR3 protein comes from TCRdb applying MiXCR to the 5' RACE reads. The table includes 60,000 to 90,000 distinct CDR3 sequences, about 8% detected once. Time point: sample taken at primary tumor resection. The cohort: 65 to 80 early-stage, untreated non-small cell lung cancer patients. Whole RNA was taken from tumor, nontumor lung or frozen PBMC; it was then sequenced unsorted. This receptor was taken from a male donor with early-stage non-small cell lung cancer. Sequencing was performed on PBMCs, taken at surgery. The chain employs TRBV27 and TRBJ1-2; 7 bases map to TRBD1. CDR3 sequence (DNA): TGTGCCAGCAGTCCTTATGACAGGGCTCACTATGGCTACACCTTC. Translation gives CASSPYDRAHYGYTF.